Each of the 19 T cell receptor beta chains below was sequenced from the same sample in a study of cytomegalovirus exposure and HLA in healthy donors. The primer mix had 60 Vbeta and 13 Jbeta primers. Assay: immunoSEQ multiplex PCR; the TCRdb copy retains only in-frame clones and omits some. The data contain 100,000 or so clones, 81% of them singletons. The sequencing input was PBMCs. These receptors were obtained from a human donor in good health.

This chain links TRBV7-9 with TRBJ2-2; a possible D gene is TRBD2 (6 bases). The V gene's germline CDR1 is SEHNR and CDR2 FQNEAQ (reference sequence). V dropped 1 base and J dropped 6 bases, with 15 bases sitting between them. The CDR3 spans 16 residues. The CDR3 DNA reads as TGTGCCAGCAGCTTAGTCGGGGGTCTACTGGCCGGGGAGCTGTTTTTT. It is translated as CASSLVGGLLAGELFF.

V is TRBV27 and J is TRBJ2-5, with 12 bases identical to TRBD1. The J call may be incorrect, as the DNA end agrees better with TRBJ2-7. The CDR3 spans 18 residues. Germline loops: CDR1 MNHEY, CDR2 SMNVEV (reference sequence). CDR3 in amino acids: CASSRGQGASSSNYEQYF. The CDR3 region has the DNA TGTGCCAGCAGTCGGGGACAGGGGGCGAGTTCCTCAAATTACGAGCAGTACTTC.

The chain has TRBV7-9 and TRBJ2-3, with D perhaps TRBD2 (5 bases). The germline gives CDR1 SEHNR, CDR2 FQNEAQ (reference sequence). The CDR3 has 14 residues. Trimming took 2 bases from V and 1 from J, leaving 7 bases between them. CDR3 protein: CASSLMGGTDTQYF. The CDR3 DNA is TGTGCCAGCAGCTTAATGGGAGGCACAGATACGCAGTATTTT.

V is TRBV12-5 and J is TRBJ1-1; 8 bases are a match to TRBD1. The germline gives CDR1 LGHNT, CDR2 FRNRAP. Trimming took 5 bases from V and 1 from J; bases not matched to a gene: 3. This CDR3 spans 14 amino acids. DNA of the CDR3: TGTGCTAGTGGTCCCGGACAGGGGAACACTGAAGCTTTCTTT. This gives the protein CASGPGQGNTEAFF.

The chain links TRBV5-1 to TRBJ2-1; D is perhaps TRBD1 (7 bases). The CDR3 totals 15 residues. The ends were cut back, 4 bases at V and 9 bases at J, with 20 bases in the middle. Germline CDR1 and CDR2: SGHRS and YFSETQ. The CDR3 DNA is TGCGCCAGCAGCAGCTCGACAGGGTTGGGGGGTGAGCAGTTCTTC. Translated, it gives CASSSSTGLGGEQFF.

The chain is built from TRBV2 and TRBJ1-3, with 7 bases lining up with TRBD1. V shed 6 bases, J shed 3 bases, and the junction held 8 bases outside the gene matches. The length of the CDR3 is 15 residues. From germline, CDR1 is SNHLY and CDR2 FYNNEI. The CDR3 nucleotides are TGTGCCAGCAGATTGTCCGGGACAGTTGGAAACACCATATATTTT. This gives the protein CASRLSGTVGNTIYF.

This rearrangement joins TRBV15 to TRBJ2-3, with D maybe TRBD2 (5 bases). This CDR3 spans 14 amino acids. The V gene's germline CDR1 is LNHNV and CDR2 YYDKDF (reference sequence). V was cut by 3 bases and J by 4 bases, with 11 bases left in between. CDR3: CATSRGEGADTQYF. CDR3 coding DNA: TGTGCCACCAGCAGGGGAGAGGGCGCAGATACGCAGTATTTT.

This chain connects TRBV7-9 to TRBJ2-5; 7 bases line up with TRBD1. The CDR3 is 16 residues long. CDR1 is SEHNR, CDR2 FQNEAQ, per germline (reference sequence). J gave up 2 bases and V 5 bases, and 11 bases lay outside the gene matches. The CDR3 loop is CASSPQDRAKQETQYF. Here the CDR3 DNA reads TGTGCCAGCAGCCCGCAAGACAGGGCCAAACAAGAGACCCAGTACTTC.

The V gene is TRBV7-2, the J gene TRBJ1-5; possibly TRBD1 for D (6 bases). The germline gives CDR1 SGHTA, CDR2 FQGNSA. V was cut by 5 bases and J by 7 bases, with 24 bases left in between. The CDR3 is 17 amino acids. DNA of the CDR3: TGTGCCAGCAGCCCCGGAACAGGGCTTGGGTCCCGGCAGCCCCAGCATTTT. It translates to CASSPGTGLGSRQPQHF.

The J gene is TRBJ2-6, the V gene TRBV27; 8 bases fit TRBD1. The CDR3 has 18 residues. The germline V gene has CDR1 MNHEY and CDR2 SMNVEV (reference sequence). Trimming took 5 bases from V and 0 from J; bases not matched to a gene: 9. CDR3 sequence (DNA): TGTGCCAGCAGTCCCCGGACAGGGCGTCCCTCTGGGGCCAACGTCCTGACTTTC. Protein: CASSPRTGRPSGANVLTF.

The rearrangement uses TRBV7-3 and TRBJ2-1, with 10 bases that match TRBD2. The CDR3 runs 15 residues. V lost 6 bases to trimming and J lost 4 bases; unmatched junction nucleotides: 6. CDR1 is SGHTA, CDR2 FQGTGA, per germline. CDR3 bases: TGTGCCAGCAGTTCGAGCGGGAGGGTATACAATGAGCAGTTCTTC. This translates into CASSSSGRVYNEQFF.

The chain has TRBV11-2 and TRBJ2-7; 11 bases are shared with TRBD1. The V gene's germline CDR1 is SGHAT and CDR2 FQNNGV. Unmatched junction bases numbered 8, after V lost 6 bases and J lost 4 bases. The CDR3 length is 15 residues. The DNA of the CDR3 is TGTGCCAGCAGGGCACGGGGACAGGGGGTATACGAGCAGTACTTC. This translates into CASRARGQGVYEQYF.

The rearrangement joins TRBV7-3 to TRBJ2-1; perhaps TRBD2 as D (6 bases). Germline V gene sequence: CDR1 SGHTA, CDR2 FQGTGA. Trimming shortened V by 5 bases and J by 6 bases, and 17 bases separated the two germline ends. The length of the CDR3 is 15 residues. For the CDR3, the DNA is TGTGCCAGCAGCACGATTTCTACGGGGGTCAATGAGCAGTTCTTC. Residues: CASSTISTGVNEQFF.

This rearrangement joins TRBV7-3 to TRBJ2-3; TRBD1 agrees at 7 bases. The germline V gene has CDR1 SGHTA and CDR2 FQGTGA. The CDR3 is made up of 16 amino acids. The junction had 8 bases not matched to a gene; V was cut back by 5 bases and J by 0 bases. CDR3: CASSLMMTGSTDTQYF. CDR3 sequence (DNA): TGTGCCAGCAGCCTTATGATGACAGGGAGCACAGATACGCAGTATTTT.

The gene calls are TRBV5-6 and TRBJ1-2, with 7 bases aligning to TRBD1. Trimming at V came to 0 bases and at J to 0 bases, leaving 2 bases not matched to a gene. In germline, CDR1 is SGHDT, CDR2 YYEEEE. This CDR3 region has 15 residues. CDR3 coding DNA: TGTGCCAGCAGCTTGGGGACAGGAGCTAACTATGGCTACACCTTC. Protein product: CASSLGTGANYGYTF.

This rearrangement joins TRBV4-2 to TRBJ2-3; 7 bases map to TRBD2. J was trimmed by 6 bases and V by 0 bases; bases with no gene match: 9. The length of the CDR3 is 16 residues. Germline V lookup: CDR1 LGHNA, CDR2 YNFKEQ. The CDR3 region has the DNA TGTGCCAGCAGCCAAGAGCCCGGCGGGAGTTGGGATACGCAGTATTTT. Protein sequence: CASSQEPGGSWDTQYF.

The genes are TRBV7-2 and TRBJ2-7; 14 positions match TRBD2. V was pared by 9 bases and J by 2 bases, with 3 bases of the junction left unmatched. Germline V gives CDR1 SGHTA, CDR2 FQGNSA. The CDR3 runs to 14 residues. CDR3 in DNA: TGTGCCAGTCGACTAGCGGGAGGGCCCTACGAGCAGTACTTC. This gives the protein CASRLAGGPYEQYF. The full variable domain, with the rest looked up from reference TRBV7-2 and TRBJ2-7, is GAGVSQSPSNKVTEKGKDVELRCDPISGHTALYWYRQSLGQGLEFLIYFQGNSAPDKSGLPSDRFSAERTGGSVSTLTIQRTQQEDSAVYLCASRLAGGPYEQYFGPGTRLTVT.

This clone was picked up one time. V usage is TRBV7-8 and J usage is TRBJ2-2, with D possibly being TRBD1 (6 bases). Germline CDR1 and CDR2: SGHVS and FQNEAQ. The V end lost 4 bases, the J end lost 4 bases, and 13 bases lay between the germline ends. CDR3 length: 15 amino acids. In nucleotides, the CDR3 is TGTGCCAGCAGCTCCGGGGACACACGCACCGGGGAGCTGTTTTTT. It encodes CASSSGDTRTGELFF.

The chain uses TRBV12-5 and TRBJ2-2; TRBD2 is a possible D gene (7 bases). There are 17 residues in the CDR3. V gave up 7 bases and J gave up 0 bases, with 18 bases separating them. Germline V gene lookup returns CDR1 LGHNT and CDR2 FRNRAP. CDR3 sequence (DNA): TGTGCTAGTGATATGGGAGGGGGGCTGACGAACACCGGGGAGCTGTTTTTT. Amino acids: CASDMGGGLTNTGELFF.